This T cell receptor (beta chain) was identified in a study of control samples from healthy donors and cancer patients. This CDR3 is built from 13 residues. Germline assignment: CDR1 SEHNR and CDR2 FQNEAQ (reference sequence). The V gene lost 7 bases and the J gene lost 3 bases, with 12 bases spanning the gap. Clones were sequenced by immunoSEQ multiplex PCR, and TCRdb holds only the in-frame ones, with some missing. The sample has roughly 100,000 clones; roughly 80% are singletons. V is TRBV7-9 and J is TRBJ1-1; a possible D gene is TRBD1 (5 bases). Sequences were obtained from blood. The sequence came from a woman aged 50 to 60 in good health. The CDR3 nucleotides are TGTGCCAGCACCCCGGCGGGGGACACTGAAGCTTTCTTT. Its translation: CASTPAGDTEAFF.